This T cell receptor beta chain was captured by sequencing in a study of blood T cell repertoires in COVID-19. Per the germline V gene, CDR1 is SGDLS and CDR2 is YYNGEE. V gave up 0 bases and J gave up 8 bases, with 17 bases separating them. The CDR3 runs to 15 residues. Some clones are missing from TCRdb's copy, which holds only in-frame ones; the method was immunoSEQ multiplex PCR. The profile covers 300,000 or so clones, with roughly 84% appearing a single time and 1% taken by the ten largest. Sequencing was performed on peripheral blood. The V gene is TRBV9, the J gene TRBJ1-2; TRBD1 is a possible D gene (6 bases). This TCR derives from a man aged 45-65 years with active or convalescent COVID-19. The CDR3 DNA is TGTGCCAGCAGCGTAGAATACCGGACAGAGAGGGGCTACACCTTC. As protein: CASSVEYRTERGYTF.